This T cell receptor (beta chain) was captured by sequencing in a study of glioma-infiltrating T cells after dendritic cell vaccination. Germline V lookup: CDR1 SGHTA, CDR2 FQGNSA. The V gene lost 6 bases and the J gene lost 0 bases, with 6 bases spanning the gap. The CDR3 is 13 residues long. This table comes from immunoSEQ multiplex PCR, and its TCRdb copy is limited to in-frame clones, with some not included. Found here are under 100,000 clones, 85% to 90% of them singletons; the top ten hold under 4%. Here the sequenced sample was blood, taken before dendritic cell vaccination. J is TRBJ2-4 and V is TRBV7-2; no definite D call. The sequence derives from a human donor with glioblastoma. The CDR3 protein is CASRDIAKNIQYF. CDR3 DNA: TGTGCCAGCAGAGACATAGCCAAAAACATTCAGTACTTC.